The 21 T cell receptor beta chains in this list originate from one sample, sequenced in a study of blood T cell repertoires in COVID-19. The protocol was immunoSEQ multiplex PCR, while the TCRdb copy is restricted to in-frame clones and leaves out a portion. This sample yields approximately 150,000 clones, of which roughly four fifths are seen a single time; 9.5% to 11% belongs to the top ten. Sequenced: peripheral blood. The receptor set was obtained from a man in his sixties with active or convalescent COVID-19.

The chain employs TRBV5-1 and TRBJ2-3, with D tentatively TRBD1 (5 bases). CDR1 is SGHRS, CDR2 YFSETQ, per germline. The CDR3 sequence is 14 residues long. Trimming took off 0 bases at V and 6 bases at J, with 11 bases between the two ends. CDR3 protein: CASSLEQAVDTQYF. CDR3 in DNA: TGCGCCAGCAGCTTGGAACAGGCGGTGGATACGCAGTATTTT.

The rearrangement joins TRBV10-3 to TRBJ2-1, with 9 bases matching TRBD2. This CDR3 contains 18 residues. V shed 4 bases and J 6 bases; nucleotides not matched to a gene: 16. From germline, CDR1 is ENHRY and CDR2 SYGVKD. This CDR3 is CAISGTDGSGRAVNEQFF. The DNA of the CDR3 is TGTGCCATCAGTGGGACGGACGGTAGCGGGAGAGCCGTCAATGAGCAGTTCTTC.

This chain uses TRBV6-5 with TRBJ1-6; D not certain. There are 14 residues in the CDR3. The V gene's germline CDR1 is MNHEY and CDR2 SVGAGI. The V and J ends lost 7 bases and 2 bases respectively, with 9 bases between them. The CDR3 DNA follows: TGTGCCAGCATGGGCGAGACCTATAATTCACCCCTCCACTTT. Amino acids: CASMGETYNSPLHF.

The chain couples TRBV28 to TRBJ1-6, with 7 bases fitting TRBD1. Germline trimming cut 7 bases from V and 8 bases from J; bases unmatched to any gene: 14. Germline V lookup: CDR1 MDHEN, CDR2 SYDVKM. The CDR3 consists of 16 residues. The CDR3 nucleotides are TGTGCCAGCATGGGGGTGACAGGGACGGTTTATTCACCCCTCCACTTT. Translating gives CASMGVTGTVYSPLHF. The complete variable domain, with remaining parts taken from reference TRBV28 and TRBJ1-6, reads DVKVTQSSRYLVKRTGEKVFLECVQDMDHENMFWYRQDPGLGLRLIYFSYDVKMKEKGDIPEGYSVSREKKERFSLILESASTNQTSMYLCASMGVTGTVYSPLHFGNGTRLTVT.

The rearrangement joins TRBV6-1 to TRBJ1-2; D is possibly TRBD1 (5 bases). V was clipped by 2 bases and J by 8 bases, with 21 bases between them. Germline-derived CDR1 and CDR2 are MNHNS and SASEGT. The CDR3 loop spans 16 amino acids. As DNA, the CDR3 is TGTGCCAGCAGTGAATCAGGGTCTTACGGGTACAGAGGCTACACCTTC. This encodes CASSESGSYGYRGYTF.

The CDR3 loop reads CASSLGTGSSTDTQYF. Written as DNA, the CDR3 is TGCGCCAGCAGCTTGGGGACTGGCTCTAGCACAGATACGCAGTATTTT. The J gene is TRBJ2-3, the V gene TRBV5-1, with D possibly matching TRBD2 (5 bases). V lost 0 bases and J lost 0, with 11 bases in between. CDR1 is SGHRS, CDR2 YFSETQ, per germline. The CDR3 is made up of 16 amino acids.

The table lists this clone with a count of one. The CDR3 DNA follows: TGTGCCAGCAGCCGCGGACAGTTTGAGGAACCCCTCCACTTT. Residues: CASSRGQFEEPLHF. The chain uses TRBV5-5 and TRBJ1-6; possible D gene TRBD1, 6 bases. This CDR3 is built from 14 residues. V gave up 4 bases and J gave up 12 bases, with 17 bases separating them. CDR1 SGHKS and CDR2 YYEKEE come from the germline V gene (reference sequence).

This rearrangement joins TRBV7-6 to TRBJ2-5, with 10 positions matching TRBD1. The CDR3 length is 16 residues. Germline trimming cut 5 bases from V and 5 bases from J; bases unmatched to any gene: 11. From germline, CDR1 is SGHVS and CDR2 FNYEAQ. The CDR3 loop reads CASSLRTGGPQETQYF. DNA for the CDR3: TGTGCCAGCAGCCTAAGGACAGGGGGTCCCCAGGAGACCCAGTACTTC.

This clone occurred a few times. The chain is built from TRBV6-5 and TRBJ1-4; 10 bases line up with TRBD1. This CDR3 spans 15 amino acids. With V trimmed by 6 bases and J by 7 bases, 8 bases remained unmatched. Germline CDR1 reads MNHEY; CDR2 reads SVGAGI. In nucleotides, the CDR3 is TGTGCCAGCAGACCCGGGACAGGGGAAGCTGAAAAACTGTTTTTT. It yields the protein CASRPGTGEAEKLFF.

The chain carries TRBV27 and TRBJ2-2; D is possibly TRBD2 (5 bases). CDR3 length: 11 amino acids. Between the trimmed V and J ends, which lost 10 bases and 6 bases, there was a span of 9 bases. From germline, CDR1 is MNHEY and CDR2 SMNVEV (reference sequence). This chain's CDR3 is CATGGAGELFF. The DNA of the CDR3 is TGTGCCACCGGAGGTGCCGGGGAGCTGTTTTTT.

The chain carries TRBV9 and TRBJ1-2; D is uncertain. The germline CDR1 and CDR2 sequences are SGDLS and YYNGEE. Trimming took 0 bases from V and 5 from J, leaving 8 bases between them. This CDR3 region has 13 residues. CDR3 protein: CASSVGTEYGYTF. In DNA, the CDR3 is TGTGCCAGCAGCGTAGGAACAGAATATGGCTACACCTTC.

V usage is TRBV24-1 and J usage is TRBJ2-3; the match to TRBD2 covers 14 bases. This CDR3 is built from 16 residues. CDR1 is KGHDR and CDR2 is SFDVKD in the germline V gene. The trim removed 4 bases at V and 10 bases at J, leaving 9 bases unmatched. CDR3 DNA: TGTGCCACCAGTGACCCCGGGACTAGCGGGAGTGGGTCGCAGTATTTT. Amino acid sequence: CATSDPGTSGSGSQYF.

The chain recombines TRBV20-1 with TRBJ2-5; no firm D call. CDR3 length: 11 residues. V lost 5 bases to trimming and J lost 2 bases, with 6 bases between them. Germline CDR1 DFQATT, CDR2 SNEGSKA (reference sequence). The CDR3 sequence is CSAAHQETQYF. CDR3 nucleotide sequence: TGCAGTGCTGCGCATCAAGAGACCCAGTACTTC.

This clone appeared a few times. The DNA for the CDR3 is TGTGCCAGCGAATCCGGGACACGGGGGGGATGGTACACCTTC. Residues: CASESGTRGGWYTF. The V gene is TRBV7-2, the J gene TRBJ1-2; D is possibly TRBD1 (6 bases). Germline lookup yields CDR1 SGHTA and CDR2 FQGNSA. Trimming took 8 bases from V and 11 from J, leaving 24 bases between them. CDR3 length equals 14 residues.

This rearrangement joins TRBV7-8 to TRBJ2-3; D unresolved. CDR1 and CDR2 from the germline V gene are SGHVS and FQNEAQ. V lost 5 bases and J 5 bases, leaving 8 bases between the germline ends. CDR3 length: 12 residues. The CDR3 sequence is CASSPRLDTQYF. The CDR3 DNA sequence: TGTGCCAGCAGCCCTCGACTAGATACGCAGTATTTT.

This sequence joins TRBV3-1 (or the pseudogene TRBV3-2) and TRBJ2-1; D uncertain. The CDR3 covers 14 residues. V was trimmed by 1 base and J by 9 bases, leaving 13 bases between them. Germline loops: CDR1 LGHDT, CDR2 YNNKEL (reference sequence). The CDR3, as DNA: TGTGCCAGCAGCCAAGTCGGCGGTGCGGTTGAGCAGTTCTTC. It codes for CASSQVGGAVEQFF.

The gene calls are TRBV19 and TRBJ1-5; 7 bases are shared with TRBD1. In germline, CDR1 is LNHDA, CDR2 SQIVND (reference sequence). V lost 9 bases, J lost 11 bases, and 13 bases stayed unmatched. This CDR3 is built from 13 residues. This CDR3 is CASIGQVGGAQHF. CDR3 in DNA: TGTGCCAGCATCGGACAGGTCGGTGGGGCCCAGCATTTT.

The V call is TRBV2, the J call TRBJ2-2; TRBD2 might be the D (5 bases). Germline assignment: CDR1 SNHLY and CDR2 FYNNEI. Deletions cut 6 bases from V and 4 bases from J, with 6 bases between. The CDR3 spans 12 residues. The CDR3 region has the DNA TGTGCCAGCAGGACTACCACCGGGGAGCTGTTTTTT. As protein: CASRTTTGELFF.

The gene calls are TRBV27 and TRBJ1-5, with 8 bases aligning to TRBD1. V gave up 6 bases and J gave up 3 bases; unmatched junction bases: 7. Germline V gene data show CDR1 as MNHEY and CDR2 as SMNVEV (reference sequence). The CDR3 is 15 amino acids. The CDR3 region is CASRPGQGNNQPQHF. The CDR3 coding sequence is TGTGCCAGCAGGCCCGGACAGGGCAACAATCAGCCCCAGCATTTT.

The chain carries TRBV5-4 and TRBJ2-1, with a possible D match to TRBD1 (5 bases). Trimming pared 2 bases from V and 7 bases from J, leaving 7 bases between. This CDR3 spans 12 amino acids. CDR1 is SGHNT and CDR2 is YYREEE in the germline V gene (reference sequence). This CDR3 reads CASSFDRNEQFF. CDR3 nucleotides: TGTGCCAGCAGCTTCGACAGAAATGAGCAGTTCTTC. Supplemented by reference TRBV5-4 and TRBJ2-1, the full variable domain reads ETGVTQSPTHLIKTRGQQVTLRCSSQSGHNTVSWYQQALGQGPQFIFQYYREEENGRGNFPPRFSGLQFPNYSSELNVNALELDDSALYLCASSFDRNEQFFGPGTRLTVL.

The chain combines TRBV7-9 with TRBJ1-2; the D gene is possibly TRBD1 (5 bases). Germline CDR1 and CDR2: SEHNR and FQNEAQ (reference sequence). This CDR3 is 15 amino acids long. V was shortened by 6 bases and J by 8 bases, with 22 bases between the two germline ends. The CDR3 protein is CASRSDSARFRGYTF. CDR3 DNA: TGTGCCAGCAGATCTGACAGCGCCAGGTTTAGGGGCTACACCTTC.